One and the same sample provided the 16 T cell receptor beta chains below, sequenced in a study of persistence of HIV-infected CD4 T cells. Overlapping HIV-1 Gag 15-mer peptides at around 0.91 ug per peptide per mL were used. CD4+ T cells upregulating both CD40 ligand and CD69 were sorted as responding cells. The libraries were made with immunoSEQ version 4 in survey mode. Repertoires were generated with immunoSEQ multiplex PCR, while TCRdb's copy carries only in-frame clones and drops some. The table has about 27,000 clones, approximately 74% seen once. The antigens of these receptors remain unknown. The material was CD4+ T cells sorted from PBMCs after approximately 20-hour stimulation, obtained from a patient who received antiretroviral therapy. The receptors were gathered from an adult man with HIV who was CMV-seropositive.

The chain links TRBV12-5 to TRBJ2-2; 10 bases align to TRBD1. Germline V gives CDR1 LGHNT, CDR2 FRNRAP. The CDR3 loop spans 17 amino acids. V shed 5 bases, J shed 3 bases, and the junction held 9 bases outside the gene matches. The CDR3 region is CASGPLRGQGYTGELFF. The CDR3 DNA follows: TGTGCTAGTGGTCCCCTCCGGGGACAGGGGTACACCGGGGAGCTGTTTTTT.

CDR3 DNA: TGTGCCAGCAGACCTTATGCAAGGGCTCTCCTAAATGGCTACACCTTC. Protein sequence: CASRPYARALLNGYTF. The chain combines TRBV5-4 with TRBJ1-2, with D uncertain. V was clipped by 5 bases and J by 6 bases, with 23 bases between them. This CDR3 spans 16 amino acids. CDR1 is SGHNT and CDR2 is YYREEE in the germline V gene (reference sequence).

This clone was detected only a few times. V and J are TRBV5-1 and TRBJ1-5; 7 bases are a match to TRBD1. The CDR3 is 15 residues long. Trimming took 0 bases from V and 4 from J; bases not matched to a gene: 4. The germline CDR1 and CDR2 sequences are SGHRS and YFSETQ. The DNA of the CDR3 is TGCGCCAGCAGCTTGGCCGGGGGACAGAATCAGCCCCAGCATTTT. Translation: CASSLAGGQNQPQHF. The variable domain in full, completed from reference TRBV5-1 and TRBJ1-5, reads KAGVTQTPRYLIKTRGQQVTLSCSPISGHRSVSWYQQTPGQGLQFLFEYFSETQRNKGNFPGRFSGRQFSNSRSEMNVSTLELGDSALYLCASSLAGGQNQPQHFGDGTRLSIL.

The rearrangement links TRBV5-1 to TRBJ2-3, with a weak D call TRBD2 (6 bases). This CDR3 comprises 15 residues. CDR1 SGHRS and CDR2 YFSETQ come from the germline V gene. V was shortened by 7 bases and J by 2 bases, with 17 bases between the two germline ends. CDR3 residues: CASANAPGVTDTQYF. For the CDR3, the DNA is TGCGCCAGCGCCAATGCTCCGGGGGTCACAGATACGCAGTATTTT.

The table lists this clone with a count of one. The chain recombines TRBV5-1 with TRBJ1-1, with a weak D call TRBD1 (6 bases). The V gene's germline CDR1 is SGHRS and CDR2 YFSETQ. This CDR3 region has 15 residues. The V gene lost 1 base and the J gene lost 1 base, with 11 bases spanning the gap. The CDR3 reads CASSLFTGSNTEAFF. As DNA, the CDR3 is TGCGCCAGCAGCTTGTTTACAGGGTCGAACACTGAAGCTTTCTTT.

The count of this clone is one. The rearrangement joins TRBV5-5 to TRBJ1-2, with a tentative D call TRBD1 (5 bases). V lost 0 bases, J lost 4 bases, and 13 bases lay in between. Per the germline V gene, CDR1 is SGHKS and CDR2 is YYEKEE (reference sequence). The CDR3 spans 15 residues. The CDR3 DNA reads TGTGCCAGCAGCTTGGTGCAGGGCCAGAGCTATGGCTACACCTTC. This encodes CASSLVQGQSYGYTF.

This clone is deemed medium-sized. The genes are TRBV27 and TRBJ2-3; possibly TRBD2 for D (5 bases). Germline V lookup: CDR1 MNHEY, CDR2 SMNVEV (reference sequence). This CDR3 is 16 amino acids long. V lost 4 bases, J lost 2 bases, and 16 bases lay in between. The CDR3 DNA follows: TGTGCCAGCAGTTCCCCTAGCAGCGATTTCACAGATACGCAGTATTTT. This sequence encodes CASSSPSSDFTDTQYF.

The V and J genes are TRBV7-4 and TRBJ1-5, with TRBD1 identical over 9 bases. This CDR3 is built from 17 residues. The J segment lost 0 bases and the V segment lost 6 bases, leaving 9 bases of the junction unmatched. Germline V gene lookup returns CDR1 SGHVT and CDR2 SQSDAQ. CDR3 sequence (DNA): TGTGCCAGCAGAGGGACAGGGAAGGGGGATAGCAATCAGCCCCAGCATTTT. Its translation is CASRGTGKGDSNQPQHF.

The CDR3 protein is CASSLGTAENIQYF. CDR3 DNA: TGCGCCAGCAGCTTGGGGACAGCTGAAAACATTCAGTACTTC. The chain uses TRBV5-1 and TRBJ2-4, with D tentatively TRBD1 (6 bases). The CDR3 loop spans 14 amino acids. Germline V gene lookup returns CDR1 SGHRS and CDR2 YFSETQ. The V end was cut by 0 bases, the J end by 5 bases, with 9 bases between.

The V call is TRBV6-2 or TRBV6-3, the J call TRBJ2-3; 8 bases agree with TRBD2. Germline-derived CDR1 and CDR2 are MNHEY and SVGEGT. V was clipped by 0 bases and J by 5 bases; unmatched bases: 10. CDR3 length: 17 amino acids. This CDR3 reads CASSYSGSGGDLDTQYF. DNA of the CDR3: TGTGCCAGCAGTTACTCGGGGAGCGGGGGAGACTTAGATACGCAGTATTTT.

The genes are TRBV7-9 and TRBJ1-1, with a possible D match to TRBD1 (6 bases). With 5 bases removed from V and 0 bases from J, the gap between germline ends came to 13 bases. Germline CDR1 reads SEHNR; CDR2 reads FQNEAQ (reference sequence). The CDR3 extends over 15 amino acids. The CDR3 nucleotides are TGTGCCAGCAGCAAGACCGGGACAATGAACACTGAAGCTTTCTTT. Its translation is CASSKTGTMNTEAFF.

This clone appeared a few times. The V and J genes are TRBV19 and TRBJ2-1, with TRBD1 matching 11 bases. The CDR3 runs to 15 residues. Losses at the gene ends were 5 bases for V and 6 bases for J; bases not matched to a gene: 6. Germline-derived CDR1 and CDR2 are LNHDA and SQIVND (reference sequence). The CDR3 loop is CASSPGQGARNEQFF. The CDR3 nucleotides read TGTGCCAGTAGTCCCGGACAGGGGGCGCGCAATGAGCAGTTCTTC.

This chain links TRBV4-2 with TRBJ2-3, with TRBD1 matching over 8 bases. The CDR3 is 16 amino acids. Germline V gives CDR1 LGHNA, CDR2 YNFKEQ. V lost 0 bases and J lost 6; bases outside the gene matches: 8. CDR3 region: CASSQDSQGQVDTQYF. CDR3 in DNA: TGTGCCAGCAGCCAAGATTCGCAGGGACAGGTCGATACGCAGTATTTT.

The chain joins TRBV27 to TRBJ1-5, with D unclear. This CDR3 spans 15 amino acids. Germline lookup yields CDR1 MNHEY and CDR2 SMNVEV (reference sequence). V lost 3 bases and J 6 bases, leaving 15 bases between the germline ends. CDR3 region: CASSLRSWGGQPQHF. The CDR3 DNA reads TGTGCCAGCAGTTTGCGGTCGTGGGGAGGTCAGCCCCAGCATTTT.

DNA for the CDR3: TGCAGCGTTCTGGCCGGTACCTACGAGCAGTACTTC. Protein: CSVLAGTYEQYF. V usage is TRBV29-1 and J usage is TRBJ2-7; D uncertain. The length of the CDR3 is 12 residues. Germline values: CDR1 SQVTM, CDR2 ANQGSEA. The V gene lost 5 bases and the J gene lost 2 bases, with 10 bases spanning the gap.

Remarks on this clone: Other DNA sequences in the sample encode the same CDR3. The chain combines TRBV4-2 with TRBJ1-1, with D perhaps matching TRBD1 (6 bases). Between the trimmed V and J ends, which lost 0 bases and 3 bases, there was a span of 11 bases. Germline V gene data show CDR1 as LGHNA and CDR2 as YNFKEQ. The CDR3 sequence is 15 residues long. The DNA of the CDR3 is TGTGCCAGCAGCCAAGACGGGGGGCTGGACACTGAAGCTTTCTTT. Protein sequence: CASSQDGGLDTEAFF.